These 18 T cell receptor beta chains originate from one sample sequenced in a study of cytomegalovirus exposure and HLA in healthy donors. Clones were read by immunoSEQ multiplex PCR, and TCRdb kept only the in-frame ones, dropping some. The sample records some 210,000 clones, roughly 91% being singletons. The sequencing sample was made of PBMCs. The origin of the receptors is a young woman in good health and CMV-seropositive.

The chain uses TRBV5-1 and TRBJ1-4, with D possibly being TRBD1 (6 bases). The CDR3 runs to 15 residues. CDR1 and CDR2 (germline): SGHRS, YFSETQ. V lost 2 bases, J lost 7 bases, and 15 bases lay in between. As DNA, the CDR3 is TGCGCCAGCAGCTTCACAGGGACCAGGAGTGAAAAACTGTTTTTT. Amino acid sequence: CASSFTGTRSEKLFF. Full variable domain (outside the CDR3, taken from reference TRBV5-1 and TRBJ1-4): KAGVTQTPRYLIKTRGQQVTLSCSPISGHRSVSWYQQTPGQGLQFLFEYFSETQRNKGNFPGRFSGRQFSNSRSEMNVSTLELGDSALYLCASSFTGTRSEKLFFGSGTQLSVL.

This clone has just a few counts. The chain employs TRBV10-3 and TRBJ2-1; 9 nucleotides align to TRBD1. Germline CDR1 and CDR2: ENHRY and SYGVKD. CDR3 size: 12 residues. After removal of 10 bases from V and 7 bases from J, the junction contained 5 bases not matched to a gene. The CDR3 DNA follows: TGTGCCACCGGGACAGGGTGGAATGAGCAGTTCTTC. It encodes CATGTGWNEQFF.

Of note for this clone: One end of the junction is discordant with germline, which a read error may explain. The rearrangement uses TRBV27 and TRBJ2-7; tentative D call: TRBD2 (6 bases). Germline V gene sequence: CDR1 MNHEY, CDR2 SMNVEV (reference sequence). This CDR3 is built from 14 residues. The CDR3 region has the DNA TGTGCCAGCAGTGTATCGCGGGGCACCTACGAGCAGTACTTC. This codes for CASSVSRGTYEQYF.

The chain links TRBV12-5 to TRBJ2-3; the match to TRBD2 covers 7 bases. Germline V CDR1 and CDR2: LGHNT, FRNRAP. V shed 3 bases and J 4 bases; nucleotides not matched to a gene: 4. There are 14 residues in the CDR3. The CDR3 sequence: CASGLGGSADTQYF. The DNA for the CDR3 is TGTGCTAGTGGTTTAGGCGGGAGCGCAGATACGCAGTATTTT. Based on the CDR3 plus reference TRBV12-5 and TRBJ2-3, the full variable domain is DARVTQTPRHKVTEMGQEVTMRCQPILGHNTVFWYRQTMMQGLELLAYFRNRAPLDDSGMPKDRFSAEMPDATLATLKIQPSEPRDSAVYFCASGLGGSADTQYFGPGTRLTVL.

The chain joins TRBV10-3 to TRBJ1-1, with D perhaps matching TRBD1 (5 bases). The CDR3 totals 17 residues. Germline values: CDR1 ENHRY, CDR2 SYGVKD. Trimming took off 2 bases at V and 0 bases at J, with 16 bases between the two ends. The CDR3 sequence: CAISEEGRGDLNTEAFF. DNA of the CDR3: TGTGCCATCAGTGAGGAGGGCCGGGGGGACTTGAACACTGAAGCTTTCTTT.

This chain links TRBV7-9 with TRBJ2-7, with D uncertain. Germline V gives CDR1 SEHNR, CDR2 FQNEAQ (reference sequence). The CDR3 covers 15 residues. V dropped 3 bases and J dropped 0 bases, with 12 bases sitting between them. The CDR3 bases are TGTGCCAGCAGCTTTGGAGTGGAAGTCTCCTACGAGCAGTACTTC. Its translation is CASSFGVEVSYEQYF. Filled out from reference TRBV7-9 and TRBJ2-7, the complete variable domain reads DTGVSQNPRHKITKRGQNVTFRCDPISEHNRLYWYRQTLGQGPEFLTYFQNEAQLEKSRLLSDRFSAERPKGSFSTLEIQRTEQGDSAMYLCASSFGVEVSYEQYFGPGTRLTVT.

The sample holds one count of this clone. This chain links TRBV5-6 with TRBJ2-1; 9 positions agree with TRBD2. This CDR3 is 15 amino acids long. Trimming cost V 2 bases and J 8 bases; bases outside gene matches: 8. Per the germline V gene, CDR1 is SGHDT and CDR2 is YYEEEE. CDR3 DNA: TGTGCCAGCAGCTTCCCGGGGACTAGCACCCATGAGCAGTTCTTC. It translates to CASSFPGTSTHEQFF.

The genes are TRBV11-2 and TRBJ2-7; 8 bases agree with TRBD1. This CDR3 has 17 residues. The ends lost 0 bases at V and 0 bases at J; junction bases unmatched: 7. Germline CDR1 is SGHAT and CDR2 is FQNNGV. The CDR3 is CASSLDPWTGRSYEQYF. CDR3 nucleotide sequence: TGTGCCAGCAGCTTAGATCCCTGGACAGGGCGCTCCTACGAGCAGTACTTC.

The rearrangement uses TRBV7-3 and TRBJ2-2; 8 nucleotides line up with TRBD2. The CDR3 is 16 amino acids. In germline, CDR1 is SGHTA, CDR2 FQGTGA. J was trimmed by 5 bases and V by 3 bases; bases with no gene match: 8. CDR3 region: CASSLTGTRNTGELFF. The CDR3 nucleotides are TGTGCCAGCAGCTTGACCGGGACTAGAAATACCGGGGAGCTGTTTTTT.

This chain links TRBV29-1 with TRBJ1-2, with 7 bases aligning to TRBD1. Germline-derived CDR1 and CDR2 are SQVTM and ANQGSEA. V lost 6 bases to trimming and J lost 4 bases; unmatched junction nucleotides: 5. CDR3 length equals 12 residues. CDR3 sequence (DNA): TGCAGCGTGACGGGACAGATCTATGGCTACACCTTC. Encoded protein: CSVTGQIYGYTF. Looking up the rest from reference TRBV29-1 and TRBJ1-2 gives the full variable domain: SAVISQKPSRDICQRGTSLTIQCQVDSQVTMMFWYRQQPGQSLTLIATANQGSEATYESGFVIDKFPISRPNLTFSTLTVSNMSPEDSSIYLCSVTGQIYGYTFGSGTRLTVV.

CDR3 in DNA: TGTGCCACCAGCACTGCAGGGCTGGAGCCCCAGCATTTT. This sequence encodes CATSTAGLEPQHF. This chain uses TRBV15 with TRBJ1-5, with D possibly matching TRBD1 (5 bases). CDR3 length: 13 amino acids. V was shortened by 4 bases and J by 8 bases, with 12 bases between the two germline ends. The germline gives CDR1 LNHNV, CDR2 YYDKDF (reference sequence).

This clone was detected a few times. The chain combines TRBV2 with TRBJ2-7; 9 nucleotides align to TRBD1. This CDR3 spans 14 amino acids. Germline V gives CDR1 SNHLY, CDR2 FYNNEI. V gave up 6 bases and J gave up 3 bases; unmatched junction bases: 6. The DNA for the CDR3 is TGTGCCAGCAGACCCGGGACAGGGAACTACGAGCAGTACTTC. Translation gives CASRPGTGNYEQYF.

The genes are TRBV7-8 and TRBJ2-7; possible D gene TRBD2, 6 bases. V lost 0 bases, J lost 1 base, and 13 bases lay in between. The CDR3 contains 16 residues. CDR1 is SGHVS and CDR2 is FQNEAQ in the germline V gene. The CDR3, as DNA: TGTGCCAGCAGCTTAGCGGAGGGAATAGTGTCCTACGAGCAGTACTTC. Residues: CASSLAEGIVSYEQYF.

There are a few counts of this clone. V is TRBV13 and J is TRBJ2-2; the match to TRBD1 covers 9 bases. Germline CDR1 PRHDT, CDR2 FYEKMQ (reference sequence). Trimming at V came to 7 bases and at J to 2 bases, leaving 8 bases not matched to a gene. The CDR3 runs to 16 residues. CDR3 protein: CASTWTGDLNTGELFF. As DNA, the CDR3 is TGTGCCAGCACATGGACAGGGGACCTTAACACCGGGGAGCTGTTTTTT.

The V and J genes are TRBV19 and TRBJ1-1; D gene ambiguous. The CDR3 has 13 residues. Looked up from germline, CDR1 is LNHDA and CDR2 is SQIVND (reference sequence). V was trimmed by 10 bases and J by 6 bases, leaving 18 bases between them. The CDR3 here is CATSGPSLAEAFF. The CDR3 DNA is TGTGCCACCTCAGGCCCATCGCTGGCTGAAGCTTTCTTT.

V gene TRBV5-1 combines with J gene TRBJ2-7; D call uncertain. The germline V and J ends were trimmed by 3 bases and 1 base, with 5 bases remaining between them. Germline loops: CDR1 SGHRS, CDR2 YFSETQ. The CDR3 length is 12 residues. CDR3 DNA sequence: TGCGCCAGCAGCTCTAGTTCCTACGAGCAGTACTTC. As protein: CASSSSSYEQYF.

V and J are TRBV18 and TRBJ2-1; D might be TRBD1 (5 bases). CDR1 KGHSH and CDR2 LQKENI come from the germline V gene. V lost 3 bases, J lost 9 bases, and 9 bases lay in between. This CDR3 is built from 12 residues. In nucleotides, the CDR3 is TGTGCCAGCTCACCGACAGTTACTGAGCAGTTCTTC. It is translated as CASSPTVTEQFF.

The chain combines TRBV5-8 with TRBJ2-7; D might be TRBD2 (7 bases). The V gene lost 3 bases and the J gene lost 2 bases, with 18 bases spanning the gap. Germline loops: CDR1 SGHTS, CDR2 YDEGEE. The CDR3 runs 16 residues. The CDR3 loop reads CASSSGRRGGTYEQYF. CDR3 in DNA: TGTGCCAGCAGCTCCGGACGGAGGGGGGGAACCTACGAGCAGTACTTC.